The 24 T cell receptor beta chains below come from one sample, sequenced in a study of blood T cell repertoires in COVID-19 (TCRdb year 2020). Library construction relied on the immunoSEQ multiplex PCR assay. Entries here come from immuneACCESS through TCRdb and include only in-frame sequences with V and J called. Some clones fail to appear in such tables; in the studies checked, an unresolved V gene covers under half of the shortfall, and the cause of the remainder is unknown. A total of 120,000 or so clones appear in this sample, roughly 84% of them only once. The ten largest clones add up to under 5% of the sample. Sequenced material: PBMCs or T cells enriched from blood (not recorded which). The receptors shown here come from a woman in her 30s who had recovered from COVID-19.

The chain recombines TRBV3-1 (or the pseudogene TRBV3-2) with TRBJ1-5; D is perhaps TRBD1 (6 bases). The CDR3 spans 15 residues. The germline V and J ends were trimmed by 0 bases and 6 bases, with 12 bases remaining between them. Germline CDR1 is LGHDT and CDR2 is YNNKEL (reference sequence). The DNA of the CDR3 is TGTGCCAGCAGCCAAGATCCCACAGGGCTTCAGCCCCAGCATTTT. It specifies CASSQDPTGLQPQHF.

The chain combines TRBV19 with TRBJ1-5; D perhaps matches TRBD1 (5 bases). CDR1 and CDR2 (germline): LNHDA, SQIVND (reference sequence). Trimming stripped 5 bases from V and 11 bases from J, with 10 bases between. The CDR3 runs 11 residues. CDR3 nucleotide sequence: TGTGCCAGTAGTTCCAGGGTGGCCCAGCATTTT. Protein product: CASSSRVAQHF. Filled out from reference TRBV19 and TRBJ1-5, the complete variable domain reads DGGITQSPKYLFRKEGQNVTLSCEQNLNHDAMYWYRQDPGQGLRLIYYSQIVNDFQKGDIAEGYSVSREKKESFPLTVTSAQKNPTAFYLCASSSRVAQHFGDGTRLSIL.

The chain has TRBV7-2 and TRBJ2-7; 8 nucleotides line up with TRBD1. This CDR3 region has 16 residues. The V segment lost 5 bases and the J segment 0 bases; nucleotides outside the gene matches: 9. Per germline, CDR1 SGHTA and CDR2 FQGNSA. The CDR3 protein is CASSQGAGYLSYEQYF. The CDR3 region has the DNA TGTGCCAGCAGCCAGGGGGCGGGTTACCTCTCCTACGAGCAGTACTTC.

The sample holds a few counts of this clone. The CDR3 DNA sequence: TGTGCCAGCAGCTTAGGGAGGCTCAACACTGAAGCTTTCTTT. Amino acid sequence: CASSLGRLNTEAFF. The gene calls are TRBV7-2 and TRBJ1-1, with no clear D. V shed 1 base and J shed 2 bases, with 8 bases lying between them. CDR1 is SGHTA and CDR2 is FQGNSA in the germline V gene. The CDR3 has 14 residues.

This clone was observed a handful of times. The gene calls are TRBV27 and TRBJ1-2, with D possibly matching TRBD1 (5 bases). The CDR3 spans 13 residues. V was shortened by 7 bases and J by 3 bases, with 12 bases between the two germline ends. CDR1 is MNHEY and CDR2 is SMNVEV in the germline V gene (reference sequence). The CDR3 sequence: CASKSIGDYGYTF. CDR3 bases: TGTGCCAGCAAATCAATAGGGGACTATGGCTACACCTTC.

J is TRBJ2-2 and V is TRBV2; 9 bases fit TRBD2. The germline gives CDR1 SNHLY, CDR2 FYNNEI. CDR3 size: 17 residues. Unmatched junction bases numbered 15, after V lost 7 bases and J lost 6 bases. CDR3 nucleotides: TGTGCCAGCACCAAACAGGGGTCCGGCGGGAGGGCCGGGGAGCTGTTTTTT. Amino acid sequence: CASTKQGSGGRAGELFF. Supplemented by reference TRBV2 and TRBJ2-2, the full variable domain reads EPEVTQTPSHQVTQMGQEVILRCVPISNHLYFYWYRQILGQKVEFLVSFYNNEISEKSEIFDDQFSVERPDGSNFTLKIRSTKLEDSAMYFCASTKQGSGGRAGELFFGEGSRLTVL.

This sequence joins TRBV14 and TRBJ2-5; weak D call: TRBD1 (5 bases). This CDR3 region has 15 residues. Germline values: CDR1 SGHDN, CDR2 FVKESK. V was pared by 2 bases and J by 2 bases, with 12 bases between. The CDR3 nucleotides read TGTGCCAGCAGCCAACGTCGACAGCCACAAGAGACCCAGTACTTC. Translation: CASSQRRQPQETQYF.

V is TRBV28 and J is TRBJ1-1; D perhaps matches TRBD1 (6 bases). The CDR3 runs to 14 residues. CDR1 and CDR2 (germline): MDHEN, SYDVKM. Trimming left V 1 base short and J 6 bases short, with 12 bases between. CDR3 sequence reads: CASSLSTGRAEAFF. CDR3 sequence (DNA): TGTGCCAGCAGTTTATCTACAGGGCGTGCTGAAGCTTTCTTT.

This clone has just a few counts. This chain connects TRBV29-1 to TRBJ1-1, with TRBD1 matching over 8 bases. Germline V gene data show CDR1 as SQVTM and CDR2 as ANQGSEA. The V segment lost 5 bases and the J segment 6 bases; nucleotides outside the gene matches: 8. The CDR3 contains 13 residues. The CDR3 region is CSVQTGDGAEAFF. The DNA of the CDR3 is TGCAGCGTTCAGACAGGGGATGGGGCTGAAGCTTTCTTT.

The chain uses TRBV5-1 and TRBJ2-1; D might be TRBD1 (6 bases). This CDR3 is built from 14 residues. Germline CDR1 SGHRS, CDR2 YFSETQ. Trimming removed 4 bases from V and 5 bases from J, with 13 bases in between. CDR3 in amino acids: CASSKIGQNNEQFF. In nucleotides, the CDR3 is TGCGCCAGCAGCAAAATCGGACAGAACAATGAGCAGTTCTTC.

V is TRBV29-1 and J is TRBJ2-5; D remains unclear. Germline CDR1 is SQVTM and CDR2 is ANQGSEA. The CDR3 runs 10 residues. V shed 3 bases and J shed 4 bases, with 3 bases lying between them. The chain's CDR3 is CSVDLETQYF. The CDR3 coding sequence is TGCAGCGTTGACCTAGAGACCCAGTACTTC.

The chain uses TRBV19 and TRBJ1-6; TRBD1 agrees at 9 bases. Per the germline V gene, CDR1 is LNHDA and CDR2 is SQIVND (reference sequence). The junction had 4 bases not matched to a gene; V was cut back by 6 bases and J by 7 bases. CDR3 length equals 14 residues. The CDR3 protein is CASSRDRENSPLHF. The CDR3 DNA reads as TGTGCCAGTAGCCGGGACAGGGAGAATTCACCCCTCCACTTT.

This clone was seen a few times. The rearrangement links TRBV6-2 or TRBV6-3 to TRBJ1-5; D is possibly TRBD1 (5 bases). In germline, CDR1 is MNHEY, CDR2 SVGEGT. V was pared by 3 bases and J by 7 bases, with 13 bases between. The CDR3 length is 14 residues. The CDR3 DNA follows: TGTGCCAGCAGTTATTTCGGGGGAAGCCAGCCCCAGCATTTT. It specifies CASSYFGGSQPQHF.

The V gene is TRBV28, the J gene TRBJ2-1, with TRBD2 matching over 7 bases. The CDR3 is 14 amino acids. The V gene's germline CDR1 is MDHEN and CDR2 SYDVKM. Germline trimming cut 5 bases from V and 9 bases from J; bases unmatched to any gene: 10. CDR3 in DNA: TGTGCCAGCAGTCGTAGCGGGCCTAGGGGTGAGCAGTTCTTC. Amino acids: CASSRSGPRGEQFF.

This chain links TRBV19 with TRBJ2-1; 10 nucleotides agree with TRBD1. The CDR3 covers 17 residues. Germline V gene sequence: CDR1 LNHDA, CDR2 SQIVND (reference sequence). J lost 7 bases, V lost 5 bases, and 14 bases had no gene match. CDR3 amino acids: CASSLRLGTGEDNEQFF. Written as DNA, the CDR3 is TGTGCCAGTAGTCTCCGATTAGGGACAGGGGAGGATAATGAGCAGTTCTTC.

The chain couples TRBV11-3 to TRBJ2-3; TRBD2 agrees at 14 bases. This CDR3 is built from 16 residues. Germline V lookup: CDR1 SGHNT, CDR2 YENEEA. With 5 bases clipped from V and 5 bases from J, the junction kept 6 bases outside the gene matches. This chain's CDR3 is CASSRGLAGVLDTQYF. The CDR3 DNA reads TGTGCCAGCAGCCGGGGACTAGCGGGAGTATTAGATACGCAGTATTTT.

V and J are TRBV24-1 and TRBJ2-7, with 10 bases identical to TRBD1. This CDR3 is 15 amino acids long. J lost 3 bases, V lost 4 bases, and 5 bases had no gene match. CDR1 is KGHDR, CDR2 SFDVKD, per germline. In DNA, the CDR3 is TGTGCCACCAGTGACCCGGACAGGGGGGACTACGAGCAGTACTTC. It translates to CATSDPDRGDYEQYF.

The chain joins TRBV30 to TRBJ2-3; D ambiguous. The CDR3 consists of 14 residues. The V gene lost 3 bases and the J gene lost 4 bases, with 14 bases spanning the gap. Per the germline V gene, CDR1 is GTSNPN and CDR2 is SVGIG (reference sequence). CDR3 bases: TGTGCCTGGAGGGGCCCCTCCCCCCCAGATACGCAGTATTTT. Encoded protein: CAWRGPSPPDTQYF.

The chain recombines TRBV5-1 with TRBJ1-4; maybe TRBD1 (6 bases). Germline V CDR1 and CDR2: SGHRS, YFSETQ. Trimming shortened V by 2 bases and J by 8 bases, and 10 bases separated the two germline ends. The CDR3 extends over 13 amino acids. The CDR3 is CASSLQGVEKLFF. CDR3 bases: TGCGCCAGCAGCTTACAGGGAGTGGAAAAACTGTTTTTT.

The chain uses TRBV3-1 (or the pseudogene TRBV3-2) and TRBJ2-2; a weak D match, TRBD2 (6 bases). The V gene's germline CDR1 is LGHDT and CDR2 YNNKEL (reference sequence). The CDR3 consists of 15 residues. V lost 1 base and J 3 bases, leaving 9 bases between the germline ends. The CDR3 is CASSQAGSHTGELFF. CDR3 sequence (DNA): TGTGCCAGCAGCCAAGCCGGGAGTCACACCGGGGAGCTGTTTTTT.

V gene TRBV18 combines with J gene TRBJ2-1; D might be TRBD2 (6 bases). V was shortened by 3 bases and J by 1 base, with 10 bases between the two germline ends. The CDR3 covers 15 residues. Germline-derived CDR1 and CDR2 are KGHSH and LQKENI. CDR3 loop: CASSPVAVSYNEQFF. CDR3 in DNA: TGTGCCAGCTCACCCGTAGCGGTATCCTACAATGAGCAGTTCTTC.

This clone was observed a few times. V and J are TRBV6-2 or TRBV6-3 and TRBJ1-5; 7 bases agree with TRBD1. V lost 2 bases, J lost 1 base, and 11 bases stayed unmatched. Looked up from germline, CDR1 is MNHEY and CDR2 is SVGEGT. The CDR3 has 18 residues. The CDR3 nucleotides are TGTGCCAGCAGTTACCAAAGACAGGGCCAAGGGAGCAATCAGCCCCAGCATTTT. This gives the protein CASSYQRQGQGSNQPQHF.

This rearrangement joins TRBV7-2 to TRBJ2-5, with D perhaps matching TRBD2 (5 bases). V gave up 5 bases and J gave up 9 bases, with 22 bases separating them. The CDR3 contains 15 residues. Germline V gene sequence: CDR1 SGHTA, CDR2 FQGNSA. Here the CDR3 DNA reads TGTGCCAGCAGCGGCAACTGGACTGGCCCGTGGGCCCAGTACTTC. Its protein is CASSGNWTGPWAQYF.

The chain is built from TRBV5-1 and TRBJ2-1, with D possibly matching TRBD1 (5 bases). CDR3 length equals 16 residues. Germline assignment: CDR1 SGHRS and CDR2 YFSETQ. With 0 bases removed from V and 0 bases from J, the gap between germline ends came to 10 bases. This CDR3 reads CASSLAAGSSYNEQFF. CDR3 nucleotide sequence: TGCGCCAGCAGCTTGGCGGCAGGGTCCTCCTACAATGAGCAGTTCTTC. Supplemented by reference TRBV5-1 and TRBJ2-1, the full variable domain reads KAGVTQTPRYLIKTRGQQVTLSCSPISGHRSVSWYQQTPGQGLQFLFEYFSETQRNKGNFPGRFSGRQFSNSRSEMNVSTLELGDSALYLCASSLAAGSSYNEQFFGPGTRLTVL.